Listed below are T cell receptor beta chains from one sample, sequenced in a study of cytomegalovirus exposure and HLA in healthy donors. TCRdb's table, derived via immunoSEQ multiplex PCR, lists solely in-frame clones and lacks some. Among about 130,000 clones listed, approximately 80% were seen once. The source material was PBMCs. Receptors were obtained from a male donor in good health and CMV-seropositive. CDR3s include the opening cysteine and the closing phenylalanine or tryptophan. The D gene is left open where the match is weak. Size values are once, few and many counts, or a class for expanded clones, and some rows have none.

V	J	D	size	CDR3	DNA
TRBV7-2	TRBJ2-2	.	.	CASSSAQGDTGELFF	TGTGCCAGCAGCTCCGCACAGGGAGACACCGGGGAGCTGTTTTTT
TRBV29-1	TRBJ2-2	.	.	CSVVVQDTGELFF	TGCAGCGTTGTGGTCCAGGACACCGGGGAGCTGTTTTTT
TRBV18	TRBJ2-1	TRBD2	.	CASSPLLAANNEQFF	TGTGCCAGCTCACCACTGCTAGCGGCTAACAATGAGCAGTTCTTC
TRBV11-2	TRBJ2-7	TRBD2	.	CASSLEGTSVYEQYF	TGTGCCAGCAGCCTAGAGGGGACTAGCGTCTACGAGCAGTACTTC
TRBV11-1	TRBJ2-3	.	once	CASSFSDTQYF	TGTGCCAGCAGCTTCAGTGATACGCAGTATTTT
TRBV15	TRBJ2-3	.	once	CATGRDGQNTDTQYF	TGTGCCACCGGCAGAGACGGACAGAACACAGATACGCAGTATTTT
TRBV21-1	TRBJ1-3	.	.	CASSTQSGDYSGNTIYF	TGTGCCAGCAGCACCCAAAGTGGGGACTACTCTGGAAACACCATATATTTT
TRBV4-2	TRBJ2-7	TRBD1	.	CASSSPVGTGYYEQYF	TGTGCCAGCAGCTCCCCGGTGGGGACAGGGTACTACGAGCAGTACTTC
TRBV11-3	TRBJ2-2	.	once	CASSPSSTGNTGELFF	TGTGCCAGCAGCCCCTCCTCGACAGGGAACACCGGGGAGCTGTTTTTT
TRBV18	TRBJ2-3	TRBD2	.	CASSPGLATDTQYF	TGTGCCAGCTCACCCGGACTAGCTACAGATACGCAGTATTTT
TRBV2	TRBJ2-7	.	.	CASKTTYEQYF	TGTGCCAGCAAGACTACATACGAGCAGTACTTC
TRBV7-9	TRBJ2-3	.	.	CASSSAGSNTQYF	TGTGCCAGCAGCTCAGCCGGTTCTAATACGCAGTATTTT
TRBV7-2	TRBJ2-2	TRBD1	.	CASSPGGEGELFF	TGTGCCAGCAGCCCAGGGGGAGAGGGGGAGCTGTTTTTT
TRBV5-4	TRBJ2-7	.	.	CASSLEAGSDEQYF	TGTGCCAGCAGCTTGGAGGCGGGAAGCGACGAGCAGTACTTC
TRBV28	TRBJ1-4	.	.	CASSLGQGAEKLFF	TGTGCCAGCAGTTTAGGGCAGGGTGCGGAAAAACTGTTTTTT
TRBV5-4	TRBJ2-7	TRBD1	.	CASSRDRVNEQYF	TGTGCCAGCAGCAGGGACAGGGTTAATGAGCAGTACTTC
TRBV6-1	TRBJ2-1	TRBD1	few	CASSESDRATDEQFF	TGTGCCAGCAGTGAGTCGGACAGGGCAACCGATGAGCAGTTCTTC
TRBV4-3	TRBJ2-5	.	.	CASSQEFGETQYF	TGCGCCAGCAGCCAAGAGTTCGGGGAGACCCAGTACTTC
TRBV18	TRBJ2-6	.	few	CASSPGRSGANVLTF	TGTGCCAGCTCACCAGGACGCTCTGGGGCTAACGTCCTGACTTTC
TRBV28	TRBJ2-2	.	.	CASTQEANTGELFF	TGTGCCAGCACCCAGGAGGCGAACACCGGGGAGCTGTTTTTT
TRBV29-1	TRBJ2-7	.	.	CSVGQTYEQYF	TGCAGCGTTGGACAGACCTACGAGCAGTACTTC
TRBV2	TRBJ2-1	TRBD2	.	CASRGLAGGGGEQFF	TGTGCCAGCAGGGGACTAGCGGGAGGGGGTGGGGAGCAGTTCTTC
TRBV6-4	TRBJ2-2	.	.	CASSDSRTGELFF	TGTGCCAGCAGTGACTCCAGGACCGGGGAGCTGTTTTTT
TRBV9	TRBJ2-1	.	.	CASSVVGGRSSYNEQFF	TGTGCCAGCAGCGTAGTTGGGGGGAGGAGCTCCTACAATGAGCAGTTCTTC
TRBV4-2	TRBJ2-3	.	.	CASSQDSALGSGNTQYF	TGTGCCAGCAGCCAAGATTCGGCCCTCGGTTCGGGGAATACGCAGTATTTT
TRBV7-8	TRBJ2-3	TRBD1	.	CASSLRTGELDTQYF	TGTGCCAGCAGCTTACGGACAGGGGAGTTAGATACGCAGTATTTT
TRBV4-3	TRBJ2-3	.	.	CASSRSRRATDTQYF	TGCGCCAGCAGCCGGTCAAGGAGGGCAACAGATACGCAGTATTTT
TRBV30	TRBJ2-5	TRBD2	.	CAWNSGSVETQYF	TGTGCCTGGAACAGCGGGAGTGTAGAGACCCAGTACTTC
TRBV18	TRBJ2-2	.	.	CASSRTVRDTGELFF	TGTGCCAGCTCACGGACAGTTCGAGACACCGGGGAGCTGTTTTTT
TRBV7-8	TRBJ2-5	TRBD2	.	CASSLARVASGRARETQYF	TGTGCCAGCAGCTTAGCCCGAGTGGCTAGCGGGAGGGCCAGGGAGACCCAGTACTTC
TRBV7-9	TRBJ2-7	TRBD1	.	CASGPGTVYEQYF	TGTGCCAGCGGGCCTGGGACAGTCTACGAGCAGTACTTC
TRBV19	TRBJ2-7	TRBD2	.	CASSDWSGRLDEQYF	TGTGCCAGTAGTGATTGGAGCGGGAGATTAGACGAGCAGTACTTC
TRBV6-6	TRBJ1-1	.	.	CASTPGGYMNTEAFF	TGTGCCAGCACCCCAGGAGGTTACATGAACACTGAAGCTTTCTTT
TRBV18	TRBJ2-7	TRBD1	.	CASSPRGQGGSYEQYF	TGTGCCAGCTCACCACGAGGACAGGGGGGGTCCTACGAGCAGTACTTC
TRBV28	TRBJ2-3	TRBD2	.	CASSHPSGTIRGTDTQYF	TGTGCCAGCAGCCATCCTAGCGGGACCATACGCGGCACAGATACGCAGTATTTT
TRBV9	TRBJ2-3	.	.	CASSVEGGGTDTQYF	TGTGCCAGCAGCGTAGAAGGGGGGGGCACAGATACGCAGTATTTT
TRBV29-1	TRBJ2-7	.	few	CSVGGDRDRASYEQYF	TGCAGCGTCGGGGGGGACCGGGACAGGGCATCCTACGAGCAGTACTTC
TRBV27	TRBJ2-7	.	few	CASSLARAYEQYF	TGTGCCAGCAGTTTAGCCAGGGCCTACGAGCAGTACTTC
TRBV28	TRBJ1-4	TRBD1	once	CASSRRTGAEKLFF	TGTGCCAGCAGCCGTCGAACAGGGGCTGAAAAACTGTTTTTT
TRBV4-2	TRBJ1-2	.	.	CASSQGQTYGYTF	TGTGCCAGCAGCCAAGGACAGACCTATGGCTACACCTTC
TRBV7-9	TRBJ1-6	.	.	CASSLYGGNDSPLHF	TGTGCCAGCAGCTTATATGGGGGGAATGATTCACCCCTCCACTTT
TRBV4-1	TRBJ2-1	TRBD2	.	CASSQAGTRDNEQFF	TGCGCCAGCAGCCAAGCCGGGACTAGAGACAATGAGCAGTTCTTC
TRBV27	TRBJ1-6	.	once	CASRGPYNSPLHF	TGTGCCAGCAGGGGCCCCTATAATTCACCCCTCCACTTT
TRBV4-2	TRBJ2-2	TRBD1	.	CASSHRTGGGELFF	TGTGCCAGCAGCCATAGGACAGGGGGCGGGGAGCTGTTTTTT
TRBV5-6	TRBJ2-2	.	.	CASSPSVAGFTGELFF	TGTGCCAGCAGCCCCTCGGTGGCAGGCTTCACCGGGGAGCTGTTTTTT
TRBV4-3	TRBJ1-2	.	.	CASSQSANYGYTF	TGCGCCAGCAGCCAATCCGCTAACTATGGCTACACCTTC
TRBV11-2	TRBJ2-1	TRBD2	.	CASSLTSRNEQFF	TGTGCCAGCAGCTTGACTAGCAGGAATGAGCAGTTCTTC
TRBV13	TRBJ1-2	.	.	CASSLGQGDYGYTF	TGTGCCAGCAGCTTAGGACAGGGAGACTATGGCTACACCTTC
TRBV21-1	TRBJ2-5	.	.	CASTRRDFPYF	TGTGCCAGCACTCGCCGGGACTTTCCCTACTTC